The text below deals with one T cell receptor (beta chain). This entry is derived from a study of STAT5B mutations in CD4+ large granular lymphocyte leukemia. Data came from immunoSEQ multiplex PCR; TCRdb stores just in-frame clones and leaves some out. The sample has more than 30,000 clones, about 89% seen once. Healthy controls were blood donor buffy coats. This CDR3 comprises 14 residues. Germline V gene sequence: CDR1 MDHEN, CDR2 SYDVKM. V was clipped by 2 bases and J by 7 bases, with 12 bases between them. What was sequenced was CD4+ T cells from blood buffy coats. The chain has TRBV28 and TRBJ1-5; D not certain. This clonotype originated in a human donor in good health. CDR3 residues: CASSLGRPGQPQHF. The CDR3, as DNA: TGTGCCAGCAGTTTAGGGAGGCCGGGCCAGCCCCAGCATTTT.